This T cell receptor (beta chain) was retrieved from a study of HIV-infected children after antiretroviral therapy interruption. The wider study: Children were on planned treatment interruption or continuous treatment.

The V gene's germline CDR1 is MNHNS and CDR2 SASEGT. The CDR3 extends over 16 amino acids. In its sample, this clonotype was seen many times. The junction shows a germline mismatch at one end, possibly a read error. Treatment given: PENTA 11 planned treatment interruption arm or continuous ART arm. From thawed PBMCs, naive CD4+ CD45RA+ CD45RO- T cells were sorted. A 3' RACE protocol on RNA, with unique molecular identifiers, produced the TCR library. Each CDR3 protein gets one entry after TCRdb re-called the 3' RACE reads with MiXCR. The data show about 89,000 distinct CDR3 sequences, with roughly 6.7% seen just once and roughly 1% held by the top ten.

This rearrangement joins TRBV6-1 to TRBJ2-7; TRBD2 aligns across 7 bases. The sequence was obtained from a pool of human donors with HIV. The sequencing here drew on CD45RA+ CD4+ T cells from PBMCs, pooled from several time points, taken from a donor given antiretroviral therapy, either interrupted or continuous. Subset in this sample: naive CD4+ CD45RA+ CD45RO- T cells. The DNA for the CDR3 is TGTGCCAGCCGTGAATATTCGTCTAGCGGACACTACGAGCAGTACTTC. This translates into CASREYSSSGHYEQYF.